This TCR beta chain was sequenced during a study of Graves' ophthalmopathy and Graves' hyperthyroidism. Overall study findings and caveats: Its predictions of ophthalmopathy progression gave the model 60% to 71% sensitivity and 72% to 85% specificity.

Hyperthyroidism was classified as stable if no ophthalmopathy occurred within 18 months of follow-up. Each hyperthyroidism patient was newly diagnosed, with under 2 months' duration, and aged 18 to 65. In this sample, this clonotype turned up many times. What it recognizes is unknown. Researchers took RNA transcripts and amplified TCR beta CDR3 regions from them. HTBI primers were employed in first-round RT-PCR, then a second-round multiplex PCR followed. TCRdb passed the multiplex PCR reads through MiXCR, listing each CDR3 protein once. Among hundreds of thousands of distinct CDR3 sequences listed, 20% to 25% were seen once. Germline lookup yields CDR1 MNHNS and CDR2 SASEGT. Trimming removed 6 bases from V and 9 bases from J; junction bases left unmatched: 8. The CDR3 totals 13 residues.

Sequencing was done on a sample of peripheral blood. The chain employs TRBV6-1 and TRBJ2-5; 9 nucleotides match TRBD1. This TCR was sampled from a woman under 30 with stable Graves' hyperthyroidism. Some clones in this sample may be carry-over from other donors' samples. The CDR3 loop is CASRRDRAAAQYF. The CDR3 bases are TGTGCCAGCAGGCGGGACAGGGCCGCGGCCCAGTACTTC.